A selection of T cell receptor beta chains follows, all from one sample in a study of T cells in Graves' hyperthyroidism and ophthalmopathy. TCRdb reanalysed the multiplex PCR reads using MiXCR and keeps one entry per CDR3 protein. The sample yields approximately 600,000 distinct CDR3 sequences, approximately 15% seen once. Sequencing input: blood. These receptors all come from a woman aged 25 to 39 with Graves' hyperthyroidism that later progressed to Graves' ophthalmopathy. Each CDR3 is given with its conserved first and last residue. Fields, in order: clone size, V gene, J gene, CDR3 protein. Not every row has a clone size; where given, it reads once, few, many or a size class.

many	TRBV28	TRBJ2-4	CASSPGATKNIQYF
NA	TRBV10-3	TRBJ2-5	CAIRANVVAGETQYF
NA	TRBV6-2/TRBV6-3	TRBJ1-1	CASSSWGGDTEAFF
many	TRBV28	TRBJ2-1	CASSFNFLIWDRSYNEQFF
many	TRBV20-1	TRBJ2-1	CSARVSGRSYEQFF
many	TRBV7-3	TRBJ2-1	CASSLFSYNEQFF
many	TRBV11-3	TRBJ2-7	CASSSTPAYEQYF
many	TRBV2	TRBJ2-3	CASTATSGGTDTQYF
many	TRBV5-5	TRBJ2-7	CASSLISGYEQYF
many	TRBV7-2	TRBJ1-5	CASSLVSQGHQPQHF
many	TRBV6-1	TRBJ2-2	CASKPGRTIGELFF
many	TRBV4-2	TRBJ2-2	CASSQGVGGALAGELFF
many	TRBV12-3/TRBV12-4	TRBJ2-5	CASIGDRETQYF
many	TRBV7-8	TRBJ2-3	CASSLRAGGNTDTQYF
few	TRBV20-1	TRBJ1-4	CSARAPGRRNEKLFF
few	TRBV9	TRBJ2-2	CASSADWGSGELFF
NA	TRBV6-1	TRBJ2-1	CASSSGTGGYEQFF
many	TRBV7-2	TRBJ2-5	CASSLAGLAAETQYF
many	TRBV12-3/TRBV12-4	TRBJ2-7	CASSLMAANDREQYF
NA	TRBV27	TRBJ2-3	CASSSIKGTQYF
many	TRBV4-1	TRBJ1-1	CASSQDMGIEAFF
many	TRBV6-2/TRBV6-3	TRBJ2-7	CASSLQGAYEQYF
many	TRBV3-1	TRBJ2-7	CASSQPTVRISEQYF
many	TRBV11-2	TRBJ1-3	CASSPVWGTGNTIYF
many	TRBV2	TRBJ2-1	CASSGARSFLMNSGQFF
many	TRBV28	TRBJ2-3	CASSLGPGTTSTDTQYF
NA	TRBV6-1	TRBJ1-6	CASSEALSRRDSPLHF
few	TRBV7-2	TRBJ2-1	CASGRGGSYNEQFF
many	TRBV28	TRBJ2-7	CASSLFRIGTYEQYF
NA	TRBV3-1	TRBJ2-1	CASSQKRGLAGIYNEQFF
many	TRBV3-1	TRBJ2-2	CASSQGQGRTGELFF
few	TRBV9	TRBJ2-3	CASSVRLIGGTDTQYF